A single sample gave rise to the 2 T cell receptor beta chains below, sequenced in a study of identifying expanded T cells in peripheral blood. The repertoire was sequenced with immunoSEQ multiplex PCR; TCRdb's copy has only in-frame clones and lacks some. The sample contains 50,000 to 70,000 clones, more than 70% of which appear only once. Specimen: blood. The origin of the receptors is a person between 18 and 75 years old in good health.

This chain joins TRBV27 and TRBJ1-5; 7 nucleotides match TRBD1. Trimming removed 1 base from V and 1 base from J; junction bases left unmatched: 7. CDR3 size: 17 residues. The germline V gene encodes CDR1 MNHEY and CDR2 SMNVEV (reference sequence). The CDR3 loop is CASSLYPGGGSNQPQHF. The CDR3 bases are TGTGCCAGCAGTTTATATCCAGGGGGAGGGAGCAATCAGCCCCAGCATTTT.

The V and J genes are TRBV19 and TRBJ2-7; 7 bases map to TRBD2. This CDR3 is 14 amino acids long. Germline values: CDR1 LNHDA, CDR2 SQIVND (reference sequence). V shed 6 bases, J shed 5 bases, and the junction held 10 bases outside the gene matches. The CDR3 is CASRAGRESDEQYF. The CDR3 DNA follows: TGTGCCAGTAGGGCCGGGCGGGAGAGCGACGAGCAGTACTTC.